These T cell receptor beta chains were read from a single sample in a study of T cell repertoires in cytomegalovirus infection. In TCRdb, the reads were re-called with MiXCR into one record per CDR3 protein. Of nearly 650,000 distinct CDR3 sequences listed, 20% to 25% are singletons. Material for sequencing was CD8+ T cells from PBMCs. These receptors were obtained from a human donor in good health (CMV status not recorded). Some clones in this sample may be carry-over from other donors' samples. The CDR3 runs from the conserved cysteine through the conserved F or W. The D gene is left open where the match is weak. Some rows mark clone size as missing; the rest say once, few, many or name a class of expanded clone.

size,D,V,J,DNA,CDR3
few,.,TRBV4-1,TRBJ2-7,TGCGCCAGCAGCCCTACTCAGACCTACGAGCAGTACTTC,CASSPTQTYEQYF
few,.,TRBV7-9,TRBJ1-2,TGTGCCAGCAGCCCCGGGACGCTCCTCGGTGGCTACACCTTC,CASSPGTLLGGYTF
.,.,TRBV2,TRBJ1-1,TGTGCCAGCGGCGTCGGGAACACTGAAGCTTTCTTT,CASGVGNTEAFF
few,.,TRBV19,TRBJ1-5,TGTGCCAGTAGTATCGGATGGGAGGGGCCCAATCAGCCCCAGCATTTT,CASSIGWEGPNQPQHF
.,.,TRBV7-2,TRBJ1-4,TGTGCCAGCAGCTCCGGACAAGCAACTAATGAAAAACTGTTTTTT,CASSSGQATNEKLFF
.,.,TRBV6-6,TRBJ2-2,TGTGCCAGCACCTCGGGGATCCGCGCGAAGGGCGGGGAGCTGTTTTTT,CASTSGIRAKGGELFF
many,.,TRBV7-2,TRBJ2-7,TGTGCCAGCAGCTCTGGGCGTCAGGGTCCCTACGAGCAGTACTTC,CASSSGRQGPYEQYF
.,.,TRBV4-2,TRBJ2-3,TGTGCCAGCAGCCAAGACGGGGGATCCGCAGATACGCGGTATTTT,CASSQDGGSADTRYF
few,TRBD2,TRBV27,TRBJ2-1,TGTGCCAGCAGCCTCGGGGACTACCCCTCCTACAATGAGCAGTTCTTC,CASSLGDYPSYNEQFF
.,.,TRBV27,TRBJ2-7,TGTGCCAGCAGTTTAAGCGCGGGGCCTGCCATTACCTACGAGCAGTACTTC,CASSLSAGPAITYEQYF
once,TRBD1,TRBV11-3,TRBJ2-2,TGTGCCAGCAGCTTAGGGCGTGGGACAGTTAACACCGGGGAGCTGTTTTTT,CASSLGRGTVNTGELFF
many,.,TRBV14,TRBJ1-5,TGTGCCAGCAGCCAAGCTAGCAATCAGCCCCAGCATTTT,CASSQASNQPQHF
many,.,TRBV6-1,TRBJ2-7,TGTGCCAGCGGAGGGGGCCACGAGCAGTACTTC,CASGGGHEQYF
.,TRBD2,TRBV14,TRBJ2-1,TGTGCCAGCAGCTCCTCAGGCACTAGCGGGGGCCTATACAATGAGCAGTTCTTC,CASSSSGTSGGLYNEQFF
few,TRBD1,TRBV6-5,TRBJ2-7,TGTGCCAGCAGCCCTGGGGGGCAGGGGGCGGCCTACGAGCAGTACTTC,CASSPGGQGAAYEQYF
.,.,TRBV20-1,TRBJ2-3,TGCAGTGCTAGTTCTGAGGGCGCGAGCACAGATACGCAGTATTTT,CSASSEGASTDTQYF
.,.,TRBV10-3,TRBJ2-7,TGTGCCATCAGTGAGCCGGAATACGAGCAGTACTTC,CAISEPEYEQYF
few,.,TRBV7-6,TRBJ1-2,TGTGCCAGCAGCTTATTCTCAGCGGGGTATTATGGCTACACCTTC,CASSLFSAGYYGYTF
.,.,TRBV7-3,TRBJ1-2,TGTGCCAACAGCTTGAAGTTGTATGATGGCTACACCTTC,CANSLKLYDGYTF
few,.,TRBV28,TRBJ2-3,TGTGCCAGCACCCCACGGGCCCCAACCACAGATACGCAGTATTTT,CASTPRAPTTDTQYF
few,.,TRBV27,TRBJ1-1,TGTGCCAGCATGGGGGGCTCCCGGGGAGCTTTCTTT,CASMGGSRGAFF
.,.,TRBV20-1,TRBJ1-6,TGCAGTGCTAGGGATCTCCAGACTGTGAATTCACCCCTCCACTTT,CSARDLQTVNSPLHF
many,.,TRBV7-2,TRBJ2-7,TGTGCCAGCAGCTTGACGGACTCCTACGAGCAGTACTTC,CASSLTDSYEQYF
many,TRBD2,TRBV7-9,TRBJ2-1,TGTGCCAGCAGCTTATCCGGGCTAGCGGCCATGGGGGATGAGCAGTTCTTC,CASSLSGLAAMGDEQFF
many,.,TRBV7-2,TRBJ2-1,TGTGCCAGCAGCTTAAGACATTTCGAATACAATGAGCAGTTCTTC,CASSLRHFEYNEQFF
many,.,TRBV7-9,TRBJ2-2,TGTGCCAGCAGGCGGGACACCGGGGAGCTGTTTTTT,CASRRDTGELFF
few,.,TRBV13,TRBJ2-1,TGTGCCAGCAGCTGGACCTTGGACCCCGAGCAGTTCTTC,CASSWTLDPEQFF
.,.,TRBV29-1,TRBJ2-1,TGCAGCGTCTGGCGGGGCAGCTCCTACAATGAGCAGTTCTTC,CSVWRGSSYNEQFF
many,TRBD2,TRBV7-8,TRBJ2-3,TGTGCCAGCAGCTTATGGGGACTAGCGGGGGACACAGATACGCAGTATTTT,CASSLWGLAGDTDTQYF
.,.,TRBV9,TRBJ2-1,TGTGCCAGCAGCGCCACGGGGGGCGGCTCCTACAATGAGCAGTTCTTC,CASSATGGGSYNEQFF
few,TRBD1,TRBV20-1,TRBJ1-6,TGCAGTGCTAGAGAAGAGTACAGGGGGACACCCCTCCACTTT,CSAREEYRGTPLHF
many,.,TRBV7-6,TRBJ1-1,TGTGCCAGCAGCTTAGGCTCGGGGAGGGAAGCTTTCTTT,CASSLGSGREAFF
.,TRBD2,TRBV20-1,TRBJ2-1,TGCAGTGCCGATAGCGGGGGGAATATCAATGAGCAGTTCTTC,CSADSGGNINEQFF
.,TRBD2,TRBV20-1,TRBJ2-1,TGCAGTGCTAGAGATTTGGCGGGGGTCCCTTCCAATGAGCAGTTCTTC,CSARDLAGVPSNEQFF
.,.,TRBV9,TRBJ1-3,TGTGTCAGCAGCGTAAACCCTTGGAGGGACTCGAGCTCTGGAAACACCATATATTTT,CVSSVNPWRDSSSGNTIYF
.,TRBD2,TRBV28,TRBJ2-1,TGTGCCAGCAGTTCCTCTCTAGCGGGGGCCCCTGAAAATGAGCAGTTCTTC,CASSSSLAGAPENEQFF
many,TRBD1,TRBV19,TRBJ2-1,TGTGCCAGTAGTATCGAAGGCGGGACAGGGGTAGGCAATGAGCAGTTCTTC,CASSIEGGTGVGNEQFF
many,TRBD2,TRBV7-9,TRBJ2-3,TGTGCCAGCAGCCTCCGCGCGGGGGGCTATGGACACTACACAGATACGCAGTATTTT,CASSLRAGGYGHYTDTQYF
many,.,TRBV7-6,TRBJ2-1,TGTGCCAGCAGCTCTGCCGACAATGAGCAGTTCTTC,CASSSADNEQFF
.,TRBD1,TRBV12-3/TRBV12-4,TRBJ2-2,TGTGCCAGCAGTTCTTCCGGGACAGGGACCGGGGAGCTGTTTTTT,CASSSSGTGTGELFF
few,.,TRBV5-1,TRBJ2-5,TGCGCCAGCAGCAGTATCGGGAGAGTCCAAGAGACCCAGTACTTC,CASSSIGRVQETQYF
few,.,TRBV12-3/TRBV12-4,TRBJ2-1,TGTGCCAGCAGTTTTTCTAGAACAGGCCACAATGAGCAGTTCTTC,CASSFSRTGHNEQFF
few,.,TRBV29-1,TRBJ1-1,TGCAGCGTTGCTAAGGGGGAGAGGGCTTTCTTT,CSVAKGERAFF
few,TRBD2,TRBV4-1,TRBJ2-1,TGTGCCAGCAGCCAGATACTAGCGGGGGAGTACAATGAGCAGTTCTTC,CASSQILAGEYNEQFF
.,.,TRBV28,TRBJ2-1,TGTGCCAGCAGTTTACTGGCGAGCTCCTACAATGAGCAGTTCTTC,CASSLLASSYNEQFF
.,TRBD1,TRBV2,TRBJ2-5,TGTACCAGCTTGGACAGGACAGAGACCCAGTACTTC,CTSLDRTETQYF
few,TRBD1,TRBV29-1,TRBJ1-1,TGCAGCGTTGACCTGGGTACAGGGGGTACTGAAGCTTTCTTT,CSVDLGTGGTEAFF
.,TRBD1,TRBV20-1,TRBJ2-1,TGCAGTGCTGCGGGACAGGGGAATTACAATGAGCAGTTCTTC,CSAAGQGNYNEQFF
many,.,TRBV7-9,TRBJ1-1,TGTGCCAGCAGCTTTGCGGGGGGCGTCGTCGCTGAAGCTTTCTTT,CASSFAGGVVAEAFF
.,.,TRBV28,TRBJ2-5,TGTGCCAGCAGTCCCAAGGGGTTTAGTGGCCTGGAACAGACCCAGTACTTC,CASSPKGFSGLEQTQYF
few,.,TRBV6-2/TRBV6-3,TRBJ2-2,TGTGCCAGCAGATTCCCTGCCGAGGGGGAGATGAACGGGGAGCTGTTTTTT,CASRFPAEGEMNGELFF